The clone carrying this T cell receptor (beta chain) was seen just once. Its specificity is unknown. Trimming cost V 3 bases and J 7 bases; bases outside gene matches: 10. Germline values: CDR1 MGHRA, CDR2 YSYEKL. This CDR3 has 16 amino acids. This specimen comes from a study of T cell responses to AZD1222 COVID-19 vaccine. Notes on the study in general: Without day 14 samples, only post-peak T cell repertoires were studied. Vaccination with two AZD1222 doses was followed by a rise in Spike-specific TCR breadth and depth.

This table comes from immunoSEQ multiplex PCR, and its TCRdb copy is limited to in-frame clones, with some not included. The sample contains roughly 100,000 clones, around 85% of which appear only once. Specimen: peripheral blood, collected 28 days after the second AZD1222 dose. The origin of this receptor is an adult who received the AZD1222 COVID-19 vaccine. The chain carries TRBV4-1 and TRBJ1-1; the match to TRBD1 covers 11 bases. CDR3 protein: CASSQGTGGRRSEAFF. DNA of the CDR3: TGCGCCAGCAGCCAGGGGACAGGGGGGAGAAGGAGTGAAGCTTTCTTT.